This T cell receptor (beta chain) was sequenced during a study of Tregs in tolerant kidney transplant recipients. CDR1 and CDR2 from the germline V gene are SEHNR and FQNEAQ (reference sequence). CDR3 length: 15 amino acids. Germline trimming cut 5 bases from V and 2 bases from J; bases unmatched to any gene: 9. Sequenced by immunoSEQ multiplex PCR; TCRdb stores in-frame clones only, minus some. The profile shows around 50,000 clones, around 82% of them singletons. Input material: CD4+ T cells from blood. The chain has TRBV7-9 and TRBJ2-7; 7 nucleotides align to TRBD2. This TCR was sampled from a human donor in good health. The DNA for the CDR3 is TGTGCCAGCAGCCCTTTCGCGGGGGTGGCCTACGAGCAGTACTTC. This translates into CASSPFAGVAYEQYF. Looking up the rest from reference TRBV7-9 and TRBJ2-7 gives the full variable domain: DTGVSQNPRHKITKRGQNVTFRCDPISEHNRLYWYRQTLGQGPEFLTYFQNEAQLEKSRLLSDRFSAERPKGSFSTLEIQRTEQGDSAMYLCASSPFAGVAYEQYFGPGTRLTVT.